The source of this T cell receptor beta chain is a study of cytomegalovirus exposure and HLA in healthy donors. The CDR3 has 14 residues. V shed 8 bases and J 4 bases; nucleotides not matched to a gene: 6. Germline values: CDR1 MNHNY, CDR2 SVGAGI (reference sequence). Whether this donor was CMV seropositive was not recorded. The PCR had 60 Vbeta and 13 Jbeta primers. The assay was immunoSEQ multiplex PCR, and TCRdb's table has in-frame clones only and misses some. Here the sample spans about 91,000 clones, around 59% being singletons. V and J are TRBV6-6 and TRBJ2-2; 8 bases match TRBD2. The sequenced sample consisted of PBMCs. This receptor was obtained from a human donor in good health. The CDR3 sequence: CASQIGGGTGELFF. CDR3 bases: TGTGCCAGCCAGATCGGGGGGGGCACCGGGGAGCTGTTTTTT.